This T cell receptor (beta chain) was sequenced during a study of identical twins. Findings and limits, study-wide: Invariant MAIT and iNKT cells are populations that could partly confound zero-insertion analyses. When twins shared out-of-frame alpha sequences, those sequences had excess low generation probability.

The CDR3 extends over 15 amino acids. The germline V gene has CDR1 DFQATT and CDR2 SNEGSKA (reference sequence). Trimming took 5 bases from V and 9 from J; bases not matched to a gene: 15. Points on this clonotype: Its specificity is unknown.

Unique molecular identifiers were present on the cDNA, and a universal primer site came from template switching. TCRdb fed the 5' RACE reads into MiXCR, producing one record per CDR3 protein. The data contain around 550,000 distinct CDR3 sequences, nearly 15% of them singletons. The same data also contributed to another study, on yellow fever vaccine responses in identical twins. As that report states: Twins' vaccine T cell response reportedly seemed partly convergent, partly personalized.

V usage is TRBV20-1 and J usage is TRBJ2-1, with 8 bases that match TRBD2. The sequenced material came from CD4+ T cells sorted from blood. This receptor was taken from a woman aged 18-29 years in good health. DNA for the CDR3: TGCAGTGCTCCCCTACACGGGAGGGCCCAGTCTGAGCAGTTCTTC. As protein: CSAPLHGRAQSEQFF.